The 28 T cell receptor beta chains in this list originate from one sample, sequenced in a study of post-analysis software for immune sequencing data. General observations from the study: Roughly five TRBV segments appeared more often in patients than in controls, and TRBV5-6, TRBV5-1 and TRBV20-1 were among these.

Prepared libraries of TCR beta cDNA carried unique molecular identifiers. TCRdb re-called the PCR reads with MiXCR, one entry per CDR3 protein. This sample has 800,000 to 950,000 distinct CDR3 sequences, with approximately 53% found just once. Their antigen targets remain unknown. Sequenced input: blood. The origin of the receptors is a girl between 5 and 17 years old with multiple sclerosis.

CDR3 nucleotide sequence: TGTGCCAGCCGCAAGGGGGGCGGCAATCAGCCCCAGCATTTT. Translating it yields CASRKGGGNQPQHF. J is TRBJ1-5 and V is TRBV7-8; possibly TRBD1 for D (6 bases). Germline values: CDR1 SGHVS, CDR2 FQNEAQ. The V end was cut by 8 bases, the J end by 2 bases, with 13 bases between. CDR3 length: 14 residues.

This clonotype was picked up a small number of times. The V call is TRBV29-1, the J call TRBJ1-2; no definite D call. The CDR3 contains 10 residues. V lost 2 bases and J 7 bases, leaving 5 bases between the germline ends. Germline CDR1 reads SQVTM; CDR2 reads ANQGSEA. Written as DNA, the CDR3 is TGCAGCGTTGAACCTGTTGGCTACACCTTC. This translates into CSVEPVGYTF.

This chain links TRBV2 with TRBJ2-1, with D uncertain. V shed 3 bases and J shed 9 bases, with 15 bases lying between them. The V gene's germline CDR1 is SNHLY and CDR2 FYNNEI. This CDR3 comprises 14 residues. In DNA, the CDR3 is TGTGCCAGCAGTGAGTTGCGGTTGGCTGCTGAGCAGTTCTTC. This translates into CASSELRLAAEQFF.

V gene TRBV5-6 combines with J gene TRBJ1-2; D unclear. The V gene's germline CDR1 is SGHDT and CDR2 YYEEEE. The CDR3 runs to 15 residues. Between the trimmed V and J ends, which lost 0 bases and 2 bases, there was a span of 11 bases. The CDR3 spells CASSLAFGGNYGYTF. CDR3 in DNA: TGTGCCAGCAGCTTGGCCTTTGGAGGGAACTATGGCTACACCTTC.

This clonotype was counted a single time. The rearrangement links TRBV6-5 to TRBJ1-2; D is possibly TRBD1 (6 bases). The CDR3 runs to 16 residues. CDR1 is MNHEY, CDR2 SVGAGI, per germline. Trimming took off 7 bases at V and 4 bases at J, with 22 bases between the two ends. The chain's CDR3 is CASITPSRGGPYGYTF. The CDR3 DNA reads as TGTGCCAGCATCACCCCCTCCAGGGGAGGGCCCTATGGCTACACCTTC.

The chain carries TRBV20-1 and TRBJ2-3; TRBD2 agrees at 8 bases. The CDR3 covers 18 residues. The germline V gene encodes CDR1 DFQATT and CDR2 SNEGSKA (reference sequence). J was trimmed by 0 bases and V by 4 bases; bases with no gene match: 15. DNA for the CDR3: TGCAGTGCTAACCCGGCCGGGACTAGTGGGATTAGCACAGATACGCAGTATTTT. Protein: CSANPAGTSGISTDTQYF.

CDR3 sequence: CSVEGLADSYEQYF. The CDR3 nucleotides are TGCAGCGTTGAGGGACTAGCGGACTCCTACGAGCAGTACTTC. The rearrangement uses TRBV29-1 and TRBJ2-7; 11 bases are a match to TRBD2. The V segment lost 3 bases and the J segment 0 bases; nucleotides outside the gene matches: 1. Germline values: CDR1 SQVTM, CDR2 ANQGSEA. The CDR3 spans 14 residues.

CDR3 amino acids: CASSSGSANYGYTF. In nucleotides, the CDR3 is TGTGCCAGCAGTTCGGGGTCCGCTAACTATGGCTACACCTTC. The rearrangement links TRBV2 to TRBJ1-2; D ambiguous. Germline values: CDR1 SNHLY, CDR2 FYNNEI. CDR3 length: 14 amino acids. V lost 5 bases and J lost 0, with 10 bases in between.

The chain is built from TRBV25-1 and TRBJ1-6; 10 nucleotides match TRBD1. Germline V gene data show CDR1 as MGHDK and CDR2 as SYGVNS. The CDR3 is made up of 18 amino acids. The J segment lost 10 bases and the V segment lost 4 bases, leaving 16 bases of the junction unmatched. The CDR3 DNA sequence: TGTGCCAGCAGTGTATCCCTCGGACAGGGGGGTTTTGGGTCACCCCTCCACTTT. Its translation: CASSVSLGQGGFGSPLHF. Full variable domain (outside the CDR3, taken from reference TRBV25-1 and TRBJ1-6): EADIYQTPRYLVIGTGKKITLECSQTMGHDKMYWYQQDPGMELHLIHYSYGVNSTEKGDLSSESTVSRIRTEHFPLTLESARPSHTSQYLCASSVSLGQGGFGSPLHFGNGTRLTVT.

The chain has TRBV19 and TRBJ2-3; 8 bases line up with TRBD2. The CDR3 length is 15 residues. V dropped 4 bases and J dropped 4; count of bases not matched to a gene: 7. Germline V gene data show CDR1 as LNHDA and CDR2 as SQIVND (reference sequence). DNA for the CDR3: TGTGCCAGTAGTAGCGGACTAGCCATCTCAGATACGCAGTATTTT. It specifies CASSSGLAISDTQYF.

A few counts support this clonotype. V and J are TRBV4-1 and TRBJ2-1; perhaps D is TRBD1 or TRBD2 (9 bases each). CDR3 length: 19 residues. The V and J ends lost 6 bases and 7 bases respectively, with 31 bases between them. Germline CDR1 MGHRA, CDR2 YSYEKL. The CDR3 DNA follows: TGCGCCAGCAGTGCTACAGGGGGCGCCCAGCGGGAGGCCCGGAATGAGCAGTTCTTC. Amino acids: CASSATGGAQREARNEQFF.

The sample holds a few counts of this clonotype. V is TRBV6-6 and J is TRBJ1-2, with 10 bases lining up with TRBD1. The CDR3 loop spans 16 amino acids. Germline V gene data show CDR1 as MNHNY and CDR2 as SVGAGI (reference sequence). Trimming at V came to 6 bases and at J to 8 bases, leaving 15 bases not matched to a gene. This CDR3 is CASSPTPRDRGLGYTF. As DNA, the CDR3 is TGTGCCAGCAGCCCTACGCCCCGGGACAGGGGTTTAGGCTACACCTTC.

The V call is TRBV7-2, the J call TRBJ2-2, with 13 nucleotides matching TRBD2. Per germline, CDR1 SGHTA and CDR2 FQGNSA. This CDR3 has 17 amino acids. The V gene end was trimmed by 5 bases and the J gene end by 9 bases; junction bases not matched to a gene: 12. The CDR3 nucleotides are TGTGCCAGCAGCCCAAGGACAGGGACTAGCGGGAATAGGGAGCTGTTTTTT. Protein: CASSPRTGTSGNRELFF.

V is TRBV12-3 or TRBV12-4 and J is TRBJ2-3; D remains unclear. This CDR3 region has 13 residues. V lost 4 bases and J lost 2, with 7 bases in between. The CDR3 DNA follows: TGTGCCAGCAGTTACGTCCCCACAGATACGCAGTATTTT. It encodes CASSYVPTDTQYF.

The chain is built from TRBV12-3 or TRBV12-4 and TRBJ1-4; D is undetermined. This CDR3 has 15 residues. The germline V and J ends were trimmed by 6 bases and 0 bases, with 11 bases remaining between them. CDR3 protein: CASRWAGTTNEKLFF. Written as DNA, the CDR3 is TGTGCCAGCAGGTGGGCAGGAACAACTAATGAAAAACTGTTTTTT.

The chain uses TRBV25-1 and TRBJ2-2; 10 positions agree with TRBD2. The CDR3 totals 16 residues. CDR1 MGHDK and CDR2 SYGVNS come from the germline V gene. Unmatched junction bases numbered 6, after V lost 5 bases and J lost 3 bases. The CDR3 DNA reads as TGTGCCAGCAGTCGGGAACTAGCGGGATACACCGGGGAGCTGTTTTTT. It encodes CASSRELAGYTGELFF.

This clonotype was seen only a few times. The V and J genes are TRBV7-3 and TRBJ2-1; no firm D call. Deletions cut 1 base from V and 7 bases from J, with 5 bases between. The germline V gene encodes CDR1 SGHTA and CDR2 FQGTGA. This CDR3 is built from 12 residues. The CDR3 sequence is CASSLNQNEQFF. The CDR3 DNA is TGTGCCAGCAGCTTAAATCAAAATGAGCAGTTCTTC. Full variable domain (rest looked up from reference TRBV7-3 and TRBJ2-1): GAGVSQTPSNKVTEKGKYVELRCDPISGHTALYWYRQSLGQGPEFLIYFQGTGAADDSGLPNDRFFAVRPEGSVSTLKIQRTERGDSAVYLCASSLNQNEQFFGPGTRLTVL.

A word on this clonotype: The junction shows a germline mismatch at one end, possibly a read error. In DNA form, the CDR3 reads TGTGCTAGCAGCCCAAGCGGGGTAACCCTAAGGGAGACCCAGTACTTC. This gives the protein CASSPSGVTLRETQYF. The V gene is TRBV7-7, the J gene TRBJ2-5, with 7 bases fitting TRBD2. The germline V gene has CDR1 SSHAT and CDR2 FNYEAQ (reference sequence). This CDR3 region has 16 residues.

There are a few counts of this clonotype. The chain carries TRBV5-1 and TRBJ2-4; possibly TRBD1 for D (6 bases). CDR3 length equals 16 residues. The germline V gene encodes CDR1 SGHRS and CDR2 YFSETQ. V was pared by 0 bases and J by 13 bases, with 23 bases between. The CDR3 sequence: CASSLGTAQRRFEQYF. The CDR3, as DNA: TGCGCCAGCAGCTTGGGGACAGCCCAGAGGAGGTTTGAGCAGTACTTC.

The chain joins TRBV20-1 to TRBJ2-7; a possible D gene is TRBD2 (7 bases). Germline values: CDR1 DFQATT, CDR2 SNEGSKA (reference sequence). There are 13 residues in the CDR3. V shed 6 bases and J shed 4 bases, with 16 bases lying between them. CDR3 DNA: TGCAGTGCCGGAGGGGGGGGCGGGTACGAGCAGTACTTC. It specifies CSAGGGGGYEQYF.

This chain joins TRBV10-3 and TRBJ2-3; 10 bases are shared with TRBD2. The CDR3 is 16 residues long. Germline CDR1 and CDR2: ENHRY and SYGVKD. The ends lost 1 base at V and 4 bases at J; junction bases unmatched: 5. CDR3 in DNA: TGTGCCATCAGTGAGTTACCTAGCGGGAGCCCAGATACGCAGTATTTT. The encoded protein is CAISELPSGSPDTQYF.

The rearrangement uses TRBV7-9 and TRBJ2-7, with a tentative D call TRBD1 (6 bases). The V end lost 1 base, the J end lost 3 bases, and 13 bases lay between the germline ends. CDR1 is SEHNR and CDR2 is FQNEAQ in the germline V gene (reference sequence). The length of the CDR3 is 15 residues. The CDR3 DNA sequence: TGTGCCAGCAGCTTAGAGGGGGTAACCTACTACGAGCAGTACTTC. Its protein is CASSLEGVTYYEQYF.

The V call is TRBV27, the J call TRBJ2-3; TRBD1 is a possible D gene (5 bases). The V gene's germline CDR1 is MNHEY and CDR2 SMNVEV (reference sequence). CDR3 length: 15 residues. V was clipped by 6 bases and J by 3 bases, with 16 bases between them. CDR3 residues: CASSLTPRGTDTQYF. DNA of the CDR3: TGTGCCAGCAGCCTAACCCCTAGGGGAACAGATACGCAGTATTTT.

This rearrangement joins TRBV6-4 to TRBJ2-5, with 9 bases matching TRBD1. The end of the DNA is better explained by TRBJ2-7, so the J call may be wrong. Looked up from germline, CDR1 is MRHNA and CDR2 is SNTAGT. The CDR3 is 14 residues long. CDR3 sequence: CASSPGTGFHEQYF. The CDR3 DNA is TGTGCCAGCAGCCCAGGGACAGGGTTCCACGAGCAGTACTTC.

This sequence joins TRBV5-1 and TRBJ2-5; D perhaps matches TRBD2 (6 bases). The CDR3 is 16 residues long. CDR1 is SGHRS and CDR2 is YFSETQ in the germline V gene. The V end was cut by 0 bases, the J end by 0 bases, with 12 bases between. DNA for the CDR3: TGCGCCAGCAGCTTGGAAGGTGGGAGGAACCAAGAGACCCAGTACTTC. The encoded protein is CASSLEGGRNQETQYF.

This clonotype was seen only once. The CDR3 nucleotides are TGCAGTGCCGAGGGGACAGGGTCGGACTATGGCTACACCTTC. As protein: CSAEGTGSDYGYTF. The V call is TRBV20-1, the J call TRBJ1-2; TRBD1 aligns across 9 bases. The CDR3 runs 14 residues. The trim removed 6 bases at V and 3 bases at J, leaving 8 bases unmatched. CDR1 and CDR2 from the germline V gene are DFQATT and SNEGSKA (reference sequence).

This clonotype occurred a few times. V gene TRBV13 combines with J gene TRBJ2-3; D call uncertain. V lost 0 bases to trimming and J lost 2 bases, with 15 bases between them. CDR3 size: 17 residues. The V gene's germline CDR1 is PRHDT and CDR2 FYEKMQ (reference sequence). CDR3: CASSLGRARTHTDTQYF. CDR3 in DNA: TGTGCCAGCAGCTTAGGCCGGGCCCGCACACACACAGATACGCAGTATTTT.

The chain is built from TRBV27 and TRBJ2-7; 10 nucleotides agree with TRBD2. The last part of the DNA fits TRBJ2-5 better; the J call may be wrong. Germline V gene data show CDR1 as MNHEY and CDR2 as SMNVEV (reference sequence). This CDR3 is 17 amino acids long. CDR3 loop: CASSLGSGRPRGETQYF. CDR3 DNA sequence: TGTGCCAGCAGTTTAGGTAGCGGGAGGCCCCGGGGAGAGACCCAGTACTTC.